The 20 T cell receptor beta chains reported below all come from one sample, sequenced in a study of CD8 T cells in ankylosing spondylitis. TCRdb ran MiXCR on the 5' RACE reads and lists one entry per CDR3 protein. The data show around 340,000 distinct CDR3 sequences, roughly 14% seen once. Specimen: blood, either unsorted or a sorted T cell fraction (not recorded which). The receptor set was obtained from a male donor with ankylosing spondylitis or in good health (not recorded which).

This sequence joins TRBV5-1 and TRBJ2-7, with 7 bases fitting TRBD1. CDR1 and CDR2 from the germline V gene are SGHRS and YFSETQ. V gave up 4 bases and J gave up 2 bases; unmatched junction bases: 12. This CDR3 is built from 16 residues. For the CDR3, the DNA is TGCGCCAGCAGCCCGGGTACAGGGGTTCTCACCTACGAGCAGTACTTC. It yields the protein CASSPGTGVLTYEQYF.

The sample holds a few counts of this clonotype. The V and J genes are TRBV10-3 and TRBJ2-6, with 11 bases identical to TRBD1. J gave up 0 bases and V 3 bases, and 13 bases lay outside the gene matches. This CDR3 spans 21 amino acids. In germline, CDR1 is ENHRY, CDR2 SYGVKD. CDR3 sequence (DNA): TGTGCCATCAGTGATTTAGAGGACAGGGGGCGACAGGACTCTGGGGCCAACGTCCTGACTTTC. Amino acid sequence: CAISDLEDRGRQDSGANVLTF.

A few counts support this clonotype. J is TRBJ1-2 and V is TRBV12-3 or TRBV12-4; 8 bases line up with TRBD1. V was clipped by 7 bases and J by 6 bases; unmatched bases: 7. The CDR3 totals 13 residues. DNA for the CDR3: TGTGCCAGCACCTTGACAGGGGCGGATGGCTACACCTTC. Translation gives CASTLTGADGYTF.

This clonotype has more than one count but fewer than ten. This rearrangement joins TRBV20-1 to TRBJ1-2; D uncertain. With 5 bases removed from V and 12 bases from J, the gap between germline ends came to 13 bases. The germline V gene encodes CDR1 DFQATT and CDR2 SNEGSKA (reference sequence). The CDR3 length is 10 residues. CDR3 in DNA: TGCAGTGCTGGGTTCCAGCAGGACACCTTC. This translates into CSAGFQQDTF.

The rearrangement uses TRBV6-2 or TRBV6-3 and TRBJ2-5; tentatively, D is TRBD1 (5 bases). This CDR3 region has 11 residues. The V end lost 11 bases, the J end lost 3 bases, and 10 bases lay between the germline ends. Germline CDR1 reads MNHEY; CDR2 reads SVGEGT. As DNA, the CDR3 is TGTGCCTGCTTGACAGAAGAGACCCAGTACTTC. This codes for CACLTEETQYF.

This clonotype was observed many times. The CDR3 region is CASSSAGNQPQHF. DNA for the CDR3: TGTGCCAGCAGCTCCGCAGGGAATCAGCCCCAGCATTTT. The chain recombines TRBV7-9 with TRBJ1-5; a possible D gene is TRBD1 (5 bases). The germline V gene encodes CDR1 SEHNR and CDR2 FQNEAQ (reference sequence). There are 13 residues in the CDR3. The germline V and J ends were trimmed by 4 bases and 4 bases, with 8 bases remaining between them.

V and J are TRBV2 and TRBJ2-4, with TRBD2 matching over 8 bases. With V trimmed by 3 bases and J by 9 bases, 4 bases remained unmatched. From germline, CDR1 is SNHLY and CDR2 FYNNEI. The CDR3 sequence is 13 residues long. In DNA form, the CDR3 reads TGTGCCAGCAGTGAGGGCGGGAGGCTCATTCAGTACTTC. Its translation is CASSEGGRLIQYF.

The chain joins TRBV20-1 to TRBJ2-3; no definite D call. Trimming took off 5 bases at V and 0 bases at J, with 3 bases between the two ends. The V gene's germline CDR1 is DFQATT and CDR2 SNEGSKA (reference sequence). This CDR3 spans 11 amino acids. The CDR3 DNA sequence: TGCAGTGCTGTTAGCACAGATACGCAGTATTTT. As protein: CSAVSTDTQYF.

This clonotype was counted at least ten times. The genes are TRBV3-1 and TRBJ1-2; D unresolved. The CDR3 totals 14 residues. V was pared by 0 bases and J by 2 bases, with 7 bases between. Germline lookup yields CDR1 LGHDT and CDR2 YNNKEL (reference sequence). The CDR3: CASSQDELNYGYTF. CDR3 DNA: TGTGCCAGCAGCCAAGATGAGCTAAACTATGGCTACACCTTC. The full variable domain, completed using reference TRBV3-1 and TRBJ1-2, is DTAVSQTPKYLVTQMGNDKSIKCEQNLGHDTMYWYKQDSKKFLKIMFSYNNKELIINETVPNRFSPKSPDKAHLNLHINSLELGDSAVYFCASSQDELNYGYTFGSGTRLTVV.

The chain couples TRBV7-9 to TRBJ1-5; D gene ambiguous. From germline, CDR1 is SEHNR and CDR2 FQNEAQ (reference sequence). V was shortened by 4 bases and J by 9 bases, with 10 bases between the two germline ends. This CDR3 has 12 residues. CDR3 nucleotides: TGTGCCAGCAGCTCCGACCTGACGCCCCAGCATTTT. Its translation: CASSSDLTPQHF.

A few counts support this clonotype. V gene TRBV10-3 combines with J gene TRBJ2-5, with D perhaps TRBD2 (5 bases). The CDR3 contains 17 residues. V was trimmed by 2 bases and J by 2 bases, leaving 18 bases between them. The germline CDR1 and CDR2 sequences are ENHRY and SYGVKD. The CDR3 region is CAISEPRGLTEQETQYF. In DNA, the CDR3 is TGTGCCATCAGTGAGCCTCGAGGGTTAACCGAGCAAGAGACCCAGTACTTC.

The rearrangement links TRBV6-1 to TRBJ1-2, with D uncertain. The CDR3 has 15 amino acids. V shed 7 bases and J shed 0 bases, with 15 bases lying between them. Germline CDR1 MNHNS, CDR2 SASEGT. The CDR3 DNA follows: TGTGCCAGCAAATCGGCAGACCTAGCTAACTATGGCTACACCTTC. Protein sequence: CASKSADLANYGYTF.

This chain links TRBV12-3 or TRBV12-4 with TRBJ2-3; 13 nucleotides align to TRBD2. V trimming: 11 bases; J trimming: 0 bases; junction bases outside the gene matches: 14. This CDR3 is 18 amino acids long. CDR3 nucleotide sequence: TGTGCCTTCAGTTCCCGACTAGCGGGGGGCCCTAGCACAGATACGCAGTATTTT. Protein: CAFSSRLAGGPSTDTQYF.

In its sample, this clonotype was seen a few times. DNA of the CDR3: TGTGCCAGCAGAAAGACAGAAGAATCCTACAATGAGCAGTTCTTC. Translated, it gives CASRKTEESYNEQFF. The chain employs TRBV6-1 and TRBJ2-1, with TRBD1 as a possible D gene (5 bases). CDR3 length equals 15 residues. V lost 6 bases, J lost 1 base, and 13 bases lay in between. Per the germline V gene, CDR1 is MNHNS and CDR2 is SASEGT.

The chain joins TRBV5-1 to TRBJ2-3; D is ambiguous. Between the trimmed V and J ends, which lost 4 bases and 1 base, there was a span of 10 bases. The germline gives CDR1 SGHRS, CDR2 YFSETQ. This CDR3 has 14 amino acids. Here the CDR3 DNA reads TGCGCCAGCAGCGCCCTGTTAGGCACAGATACGCAGTATTTT. Residues: CASSALLGTDTQYF.

This clonotype came up many times. CDR3 sequence reads: CASSLVQNEQFF. The CDR3 region has the DNA TGCGCCAGCAGCTTGGTGCAGAATGAGCAGTTCTTC. This rearrangement joins TRBV5-1 to TRBJ2-1, with D unresolved. There are 12 residues in the CDR3. Trimming shortened V by 0 bases and J by 7 bases, and 5 bases separated the two germline ends. Germline V gives CDR1 SGHRS, CDR2 YFSETQ.

This clonotype showed up just a few times. This chain connects TRBV29-1 to TRBJ2-5, with 7 bases that match TRBD1. Germline trimming cut 7 bases from V and 5 bases from J; bases unmatched to any gene: 7. Per germline, CDR1 SQVTM and CDR2 ANQGSEA. The CDR3 is 12 amino acids. The CDR3 DNA is TGCAGCGCTTCCAGGGGGACGGAGACCCAGTACTTC. This codes for CSASRGTETQYF.

This clonotype was picked up a small number of times. The V call is TRBV9, the J call TRBJ2-1, with 11 bases matching TRBD2. Germline assignment: CDR1 SGDLS and CDR2 YYNGEE. Losses at the gene ends were 5 bases for V and 8 bases for J; bases not matched to a gene: 6. This CDR3 has 14 residues. CDR3 DNA: TGTGCCAGCAGTTTAGCGGGAGGGTGGGATGAGCAGTTCTTC. Encoded protein: CASSLAGGWDEQFF.

Only a few counts were recorded for this clonotype. The chain joins TRBV12-3 or TRBV12-4 to TRBJ2-1; the D gene is possibly TRBD2 (6 bases). This CDR3 contains 15 residues. V shed 7 bases and J shed 0 bases, with 13 bases lying between them. CDR3 amino acids: CASTSGTLSYNEQFF. In DNA, the CDR3 is TGTGCCAGCACCTCCGGGACTCTCTCCTACAATGAGCAGTTCTTC.

The J gene is TRBJ1-4, the V gene TRBV5-6; 8 bases line up with TRBD1. The CDR3 has 15 amino acids. CDR1 is SGHDT and CDR2 is YYEEEE in the germline V gene. Losses at the gene ends were 4 bases for V and 11 bases for J; bases not matched to a gene: 13. CDR3 protein: CASSPNGGTGGKLFF. CDR3 DNA sequence: TGTGCCAGCAGCCCTAATGGGGGGACAGGCGGGAAACTGTTTTTT.